This passage covers 11 T cell receptor beta chains from one sample sequenced in a study of blood T cell repertoires in COVID-19. The repertoire was sequenced with immunoSEQ multiplex PCR; TCRdb's copy has only in-frame clones and lacks some. The sample lists about 76,000 clones, 88% seen once, with 4.5% to 7% in the top ten. The sample consisted of peripheral blood. These receptors originate from a man aged 50 to 60 with active COVID-19.

The chain carries TRBV19 and TRBJ2-6, with TRBD1 matching over 7 bases. With V trimmed by 3 bases and J by 1 base, 3 bases remained unmatched. The CDR3 is made up of 16 amino acids. The germline CDR1 and CDR2 sequences are LNHDA and SQIVND (reference sequence). The CDR3 nucleotides are TGTGCCAGTAGTATCGAGGGGGCTTCTGGGGCCAACGTCCTGACTTTC. Its translation: CASSIEGASGANVLTF. The whole variable domain, remainder taken from reference TRBV19 and TRBJ2-6, is DGGITQSPKYLFRKEGQNVTLSCEQNLNHDAMYWYRQDPGQGLRLIYYSQIVNDFQKGDIAEGYSVSREKKESFPLTVTSAQKNPTAFYLCASSIEGASGANVLTFGAGSRLTVL.

In DNA, the CDR3 is TGTGCCAGCAGCCTCCAACCGGGGTCCCATTCACCCCTCCACTTT. Translating it yields CASSLQPGSHSPLHF. This sequence joins TRBV14 and TRBJ1-6; no clear D. CDR1 and CDR2 from the germline V gene are SGHDN and FVKESK. The CDR3 sequence is 15 residues long. V was pared by 4 bases and J by 8 bases, with 15 bases between.

This chain joins TRBV9 and TRBJ1-2, with a tentative D call TRBD1 (5 bases). Germline CDR1 SGDLS, CDR2 YYNGEE. Trimming pared 5 bases from V and 2 bases from J, leaving 7 bases between. The CDR3 loop spans 12 amino acids. CDR3 nucleotides: TGTGCCAGCAGGCGGGACAACTATGGCTACACCTTC. It codes for CASRRDNYGYTF.

The genes are TRBV28 and TRBJ2-7, with TRBD1 as a possible D gene (5 bases). CDR1 and CDR2 from the germline V gene are MDHEN and SYDVKM. The CDR3 totals 12 residues. V was cut by 3 bases and J by 2 bases, with 5 bases left in between. Here the CDR3 reads CASSFRAYEQYF. DNA of the CDR3: TGTGCCAGCAGTTTCAGGGCCTACGAGCAGTACTTC.

This clone was found a few times. The genes are TRBV2 and TRBJ2-2; D gene uncertain. Germline loops: CDR1 SNHLY, CDR2 FYNNEI. This CDR3 is 14 amino acids long. V was clipped by 4 bases and J by 1 base, with 7 bases between them. CDR3 amino acids: CASSGPVNTGELFF. DNA for the CDR3: TGTGCCAGCAGTGGCCCAGTGAACACCGGGGAGCTGTTTTTT.

The V and J genes are TRBV5-1 and TRBJ1-2; a weak D match, TRBD1 (5 bases). The CDR3 is made up of 15 amino acids. Looked up from germline, CDR1 is SGHRS and CDR2 is YFSETQ. The ends were cut back, 4 bases at V and 2 bases at J, with 15 bases in the middle. CDR3 nucleotide sequence: TGCGCCAGCAGCCCAGGCCCGGGGGACAACTATGGCTACACCTTC. This encodes CASSPGPGDNYGYTF. Full variable domain (remainder filled in from reference TRBV5-1 and TRBJ1-2): KAGVTQTPRYLIKTRGQQVTLSCSPISGHRSVSWYQQTPGQGLQFLFEYFSETQRNKGNFPGRFSGRQFSNSRSEMNVSTLELGDSALYLCASSPGPGDNYGYTFGSGTRLTVV.

The chain uses TRBV7-2 and TRBJ2-2; 8 bases agree with TRBD2. V gave up 5 bases and J gave up 6 bases; unmatched junction bases: 11. Per the germline V gene, CDR1 is SGHTA and CDR2 is FQGNSA. The CDR3 contains 16 residues. The CDR3 bases are TGTGCCAGCAGCCCGAGCGGGAGTAGAGTTGCCGGGGAGCTGTTTTTT. As protein: CASSPSGSRVAGELFF.

The V gene is TRBV7-7, the J gene TRBJ2-2; D unclear. This CDR3 has 14 residues. V was trimmed by 0 bases and J by 1 base, leaving 3 bases between them. Germline V gives CDR1 SSHAT, CDR2 FNYEAQ (reference sequence). DNA of the CDR3: TGTGCCAGCAGCTTAGCACAGAACACCGGGGAGCTGTTTTTT. Translated, it gives CASSLAQNTGELFF.

The CDR3 spells CAISEYGRLNTEAFF. CDR3 coding DNA: TGTGCCATCAGTGAATACGGCAGGTTGAACACTGAAGCTTTCTTT. This chain joins TRBV10-3 and TRBJ1-1; D gene ambiguous. Trimming shortened V by 3 bases and J by 0 bases, and 11 bases separated the two germline ends. Germline CDR1 reads ENHRY; CDR2 reads SYGVKD. The CDR3 is 15 residues long.

V usage is TRBV5-6 and J usage is TRBJ2-7, with D perhaps TRBD1 (6 bases). V shed 2 bases and J shed 6 bases, with 12 bases lying between them. Per germline, CDR1 SGHDT and CDR2 YYEEEE. This CDR3 spans 13 amino acids. In DNA form, the CDR3 reads TGTGCCAGCAGCTTTGGGGGCATCCTCGAGCAGTACTTC. Translation: CASSFGGILEQYF.

The chain has TRBV27 and TRBJ2-7, with 7 bases matching TRBD1. The CDR3 extends over 15 amino acids. V was clipped by 6 bases and J by 7 bases; unmatched bases: 15. Germline V gives CDR1 MNHEY, CDR2 SMNVEV (reference sequence). CDR3 residues: CASSPEQGNFREQYF. The CDR3 DNA sequence: TGTGCCAGCAGCCCCGAACAGGGGAATTTTCGGGAGCAGTACTTC.